This is a list of T cell receptor beta chains from one sample in a study of blood T cell repertoires in COVID-19. Generated by immunoSEQ multiplex PCR, the TCRdb table keeps only in-frame clones and is missing some. The table records roughly 87,000 clones, roughly 80% of them present only once. Source material: peripheral blood. The receptors stem from a woman in her fifties or sixties with acute or convalescent COVID-19. CDR3s leave out the opening cysteine and the closing phenylalanine or tryptophan.

TRBV15	TRBJ1-2	ATSRSSRGAGGYT
TRBV7-2	TRBJ1-1	ASSLVGGPPI
TRBV28	TRBJ1-5	ASSRTGQASFTLSNQPQH
TRBV6-6	TRBJ2-1	ASRRTGRGLYNEQF
TRBV19	TRBJ1-6	ASSWFDRDNSPLH
TRBV6-5	TRBJ2-2	ASSYEGTANTGELF
TRBV5-1	TRBJ1-2	ASSQDRIYGYT
TRBV28	TRBJ2-1	ASSSWGRSSYNEQF
TRBV11-2	TRBJ1-2	ASSQTGPTGYT
TRBV7-2	TRBJ2-3	ASSLNPEDPSTSRDTQY
TRBV5-1	TRBJ2-3	ASSLGGTHGADTQY
TRBV5-1	TRBJ2-2	ASSTTGVNTGELF
TRBV7-6	TRBJ2-7	ASSSTWDNTYEQY
TRBV7-2	TRBJ1-6	ASSARRGRNSPLH
TRBV9	TRBJ2-1	ASSVGGVTSGYNEQF
TRBV5-5	TRBJ1-1	ASSLRNRGTTEAF
TRBV7-3	TRBJ2-1	ASSLLGLAGGGEQF
TRBV2	TRBJ1-5	ASSETQGAFQPQH
TRBV4-1	TRBJ1-2	ASSQDRGQGNGYT
TRBV7-9	TRBJ1-4	ASSPGWTATNEKLF